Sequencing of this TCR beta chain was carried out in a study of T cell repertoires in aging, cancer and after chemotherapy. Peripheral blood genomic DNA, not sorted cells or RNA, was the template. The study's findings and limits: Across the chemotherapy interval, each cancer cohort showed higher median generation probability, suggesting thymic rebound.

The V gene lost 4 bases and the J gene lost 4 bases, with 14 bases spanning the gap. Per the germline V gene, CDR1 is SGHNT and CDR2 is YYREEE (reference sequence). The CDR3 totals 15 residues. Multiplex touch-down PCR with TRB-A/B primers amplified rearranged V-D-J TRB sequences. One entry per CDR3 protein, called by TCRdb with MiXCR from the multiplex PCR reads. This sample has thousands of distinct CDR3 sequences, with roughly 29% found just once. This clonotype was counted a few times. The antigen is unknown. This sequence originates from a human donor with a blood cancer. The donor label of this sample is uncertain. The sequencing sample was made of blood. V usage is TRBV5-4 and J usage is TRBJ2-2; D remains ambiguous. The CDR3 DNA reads TGTGCCAGCAGCCAGTCGGTCCTTTCCACCGGGGAGCTGTTTTTT. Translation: CASSQSVLSTGELFF.